The source of this T cell receptor beta chain is a study of T-cell reconstitution after alpha-beta-depleted transplantation in children. Study-wide points: The main origin of T-cell counts and diversity one year after transplant was newly produced T cells.

A library of TCRbeta sequences, prepared with unique molecular identifiers, was generated. Via MiXCR, TCRdb re-called the PCR reads, giving one row per CDR3 protein. The table lists 450,000 to 600,000 distinct CDR3 sequences, about an eighth of them singletons. Trimming removed 5 bases from V and 2 bases from J, with 13 bases in between. Germline loops: CDR1 LNHNV, CDR2 YYDKDF (reference sequence). The CDR3 loop spans 14 amino acids. On this clonotype itself: Its target is unknown.

The chain is built from TRBV15 and TRBJ2-7, with D uncertain. The TCR sequence derives from a male patient younger than 18 who had a stem cell transplant for acute myeloid leukemia, so the T cells may come from the graft donor. The sample was PBMCs, mostly from graft donor cells, taken 360 days after TCRalphabeta/CD19-depleted stem cell transplant. The CDR3 spells CATSSDWRTYEQYF. CDR3 bases: TGTGCCACCAGCTCGGATTGGCGGACCTACGAGCAGTACTTC.